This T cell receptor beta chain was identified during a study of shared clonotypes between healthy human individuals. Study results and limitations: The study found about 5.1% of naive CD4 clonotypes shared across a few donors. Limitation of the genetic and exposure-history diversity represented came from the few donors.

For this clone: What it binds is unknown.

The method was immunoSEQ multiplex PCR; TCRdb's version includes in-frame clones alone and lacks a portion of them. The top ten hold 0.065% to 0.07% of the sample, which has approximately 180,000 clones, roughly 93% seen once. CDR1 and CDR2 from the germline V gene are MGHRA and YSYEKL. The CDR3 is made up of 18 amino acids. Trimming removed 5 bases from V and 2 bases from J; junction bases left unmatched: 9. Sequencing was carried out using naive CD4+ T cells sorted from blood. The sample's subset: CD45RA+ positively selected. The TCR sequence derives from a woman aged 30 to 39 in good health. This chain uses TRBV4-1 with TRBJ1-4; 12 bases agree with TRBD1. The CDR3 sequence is CASSGGTGGSRTNEKLFF. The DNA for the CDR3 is TGCGCCAGCAGCGGTGGGACAGGGGGCTCTAGGACTAATGAAAAACTGTTTTTT.